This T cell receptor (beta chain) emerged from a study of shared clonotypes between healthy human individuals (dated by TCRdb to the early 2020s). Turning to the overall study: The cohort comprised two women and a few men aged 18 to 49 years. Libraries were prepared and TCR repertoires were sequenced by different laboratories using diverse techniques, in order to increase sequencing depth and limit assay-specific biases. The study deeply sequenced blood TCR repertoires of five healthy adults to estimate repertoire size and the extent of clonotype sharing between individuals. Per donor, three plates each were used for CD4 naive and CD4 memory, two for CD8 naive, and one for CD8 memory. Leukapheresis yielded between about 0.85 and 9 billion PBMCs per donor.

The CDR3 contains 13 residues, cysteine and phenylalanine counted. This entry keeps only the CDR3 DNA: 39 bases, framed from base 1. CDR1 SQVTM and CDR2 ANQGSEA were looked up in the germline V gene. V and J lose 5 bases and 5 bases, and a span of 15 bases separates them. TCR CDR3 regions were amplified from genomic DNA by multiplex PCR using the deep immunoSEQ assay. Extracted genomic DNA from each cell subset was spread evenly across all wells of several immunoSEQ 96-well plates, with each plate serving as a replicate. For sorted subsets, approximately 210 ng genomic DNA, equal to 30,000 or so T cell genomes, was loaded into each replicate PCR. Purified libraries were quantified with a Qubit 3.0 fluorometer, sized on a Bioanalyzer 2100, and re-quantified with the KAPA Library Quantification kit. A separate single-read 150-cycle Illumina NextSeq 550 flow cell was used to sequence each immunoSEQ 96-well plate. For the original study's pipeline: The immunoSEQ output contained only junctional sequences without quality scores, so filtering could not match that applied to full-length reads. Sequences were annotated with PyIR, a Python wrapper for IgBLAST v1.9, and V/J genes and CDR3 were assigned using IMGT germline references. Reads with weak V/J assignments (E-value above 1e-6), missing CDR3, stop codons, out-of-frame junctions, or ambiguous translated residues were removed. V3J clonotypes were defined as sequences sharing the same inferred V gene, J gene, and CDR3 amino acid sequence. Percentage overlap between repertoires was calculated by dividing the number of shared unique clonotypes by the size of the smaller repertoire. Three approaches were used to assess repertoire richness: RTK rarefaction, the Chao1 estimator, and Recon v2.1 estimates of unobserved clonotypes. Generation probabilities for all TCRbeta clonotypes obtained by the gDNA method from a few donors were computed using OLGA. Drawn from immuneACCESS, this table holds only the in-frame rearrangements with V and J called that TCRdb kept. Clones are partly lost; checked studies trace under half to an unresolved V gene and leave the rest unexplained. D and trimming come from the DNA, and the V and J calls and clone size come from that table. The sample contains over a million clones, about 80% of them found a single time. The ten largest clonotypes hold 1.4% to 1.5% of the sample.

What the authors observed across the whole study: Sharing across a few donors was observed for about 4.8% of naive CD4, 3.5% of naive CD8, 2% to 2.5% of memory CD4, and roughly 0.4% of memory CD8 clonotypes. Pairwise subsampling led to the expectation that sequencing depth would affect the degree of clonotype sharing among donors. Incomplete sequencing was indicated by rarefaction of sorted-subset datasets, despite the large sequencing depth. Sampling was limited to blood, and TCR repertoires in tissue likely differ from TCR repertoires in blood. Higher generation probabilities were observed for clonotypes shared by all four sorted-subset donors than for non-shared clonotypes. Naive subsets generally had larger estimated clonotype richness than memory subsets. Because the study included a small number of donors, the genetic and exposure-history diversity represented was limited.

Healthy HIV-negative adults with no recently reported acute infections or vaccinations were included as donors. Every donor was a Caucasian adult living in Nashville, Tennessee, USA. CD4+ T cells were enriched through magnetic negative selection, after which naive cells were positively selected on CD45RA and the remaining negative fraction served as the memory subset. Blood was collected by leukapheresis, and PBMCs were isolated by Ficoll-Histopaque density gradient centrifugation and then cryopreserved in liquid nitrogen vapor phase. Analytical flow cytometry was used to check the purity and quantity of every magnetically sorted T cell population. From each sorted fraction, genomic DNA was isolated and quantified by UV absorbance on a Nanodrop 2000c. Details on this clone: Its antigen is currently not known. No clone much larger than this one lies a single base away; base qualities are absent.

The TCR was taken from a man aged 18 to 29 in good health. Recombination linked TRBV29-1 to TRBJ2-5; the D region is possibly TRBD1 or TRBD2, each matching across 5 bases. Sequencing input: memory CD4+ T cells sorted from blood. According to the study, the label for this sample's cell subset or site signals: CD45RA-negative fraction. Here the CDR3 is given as CSVRAAGTETQYF. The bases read TGCAGCGTTCGGGCTGCAGGGACGGAGACCCAGTACTTC.